This TCR beta chain was captured in a study of cytomegalovirus exposure and HLA in healthy donors. Study results and limitations: One later analysis reportedly identified an Asian-associated ancestry cluster that showed fewer N-insertions than the roughly 620-donor mean.

With 60 Vbeta and 13 Jbeta primers, the PCR was carried out. Profiled with immunoSEQ multiplex PCR; TCRdb holds only in-frame clones, not every one. This table holds 150,000 to 250,000 clones, around 85% found once. CDR3 length: 14 residues. V shed 5 bases and J shed 11 bases, with 21 bases lying between them. Germline V gene lookup returns CDR1 SGHTA and CDR2 FQGNSA. A remark on this clone: As yet, its antigen is unknown.

The chain uses TRBV7-2 and TRBJ2-5; D is perhaps TRBD1 (6 bases). The sequence came from a woman between 45 and 65 years old in good health and CMV-seronegative. The sample consisted of PBMCs. The CDR3 is CASSPSPLEGEQYF. In DNA form, the CDR3 reads TGTGCCAGCAGCCCCTCTCCTCTCGAGGGGGAGCAGTACTTC. Drawing the rest from reference TRBV7-2 and TRBJ2-5, the complete variable domain is GAGVSQSPSNKVTEKGKDVELRCDPISGHTALYWYRQSLGQGLEFLIYFQGNSAPDKSGLPSDRFSAERTGGSVSTLTIQRTQQEDSAVYLCASSPSPLEGEQYFGPGTRLLVL.